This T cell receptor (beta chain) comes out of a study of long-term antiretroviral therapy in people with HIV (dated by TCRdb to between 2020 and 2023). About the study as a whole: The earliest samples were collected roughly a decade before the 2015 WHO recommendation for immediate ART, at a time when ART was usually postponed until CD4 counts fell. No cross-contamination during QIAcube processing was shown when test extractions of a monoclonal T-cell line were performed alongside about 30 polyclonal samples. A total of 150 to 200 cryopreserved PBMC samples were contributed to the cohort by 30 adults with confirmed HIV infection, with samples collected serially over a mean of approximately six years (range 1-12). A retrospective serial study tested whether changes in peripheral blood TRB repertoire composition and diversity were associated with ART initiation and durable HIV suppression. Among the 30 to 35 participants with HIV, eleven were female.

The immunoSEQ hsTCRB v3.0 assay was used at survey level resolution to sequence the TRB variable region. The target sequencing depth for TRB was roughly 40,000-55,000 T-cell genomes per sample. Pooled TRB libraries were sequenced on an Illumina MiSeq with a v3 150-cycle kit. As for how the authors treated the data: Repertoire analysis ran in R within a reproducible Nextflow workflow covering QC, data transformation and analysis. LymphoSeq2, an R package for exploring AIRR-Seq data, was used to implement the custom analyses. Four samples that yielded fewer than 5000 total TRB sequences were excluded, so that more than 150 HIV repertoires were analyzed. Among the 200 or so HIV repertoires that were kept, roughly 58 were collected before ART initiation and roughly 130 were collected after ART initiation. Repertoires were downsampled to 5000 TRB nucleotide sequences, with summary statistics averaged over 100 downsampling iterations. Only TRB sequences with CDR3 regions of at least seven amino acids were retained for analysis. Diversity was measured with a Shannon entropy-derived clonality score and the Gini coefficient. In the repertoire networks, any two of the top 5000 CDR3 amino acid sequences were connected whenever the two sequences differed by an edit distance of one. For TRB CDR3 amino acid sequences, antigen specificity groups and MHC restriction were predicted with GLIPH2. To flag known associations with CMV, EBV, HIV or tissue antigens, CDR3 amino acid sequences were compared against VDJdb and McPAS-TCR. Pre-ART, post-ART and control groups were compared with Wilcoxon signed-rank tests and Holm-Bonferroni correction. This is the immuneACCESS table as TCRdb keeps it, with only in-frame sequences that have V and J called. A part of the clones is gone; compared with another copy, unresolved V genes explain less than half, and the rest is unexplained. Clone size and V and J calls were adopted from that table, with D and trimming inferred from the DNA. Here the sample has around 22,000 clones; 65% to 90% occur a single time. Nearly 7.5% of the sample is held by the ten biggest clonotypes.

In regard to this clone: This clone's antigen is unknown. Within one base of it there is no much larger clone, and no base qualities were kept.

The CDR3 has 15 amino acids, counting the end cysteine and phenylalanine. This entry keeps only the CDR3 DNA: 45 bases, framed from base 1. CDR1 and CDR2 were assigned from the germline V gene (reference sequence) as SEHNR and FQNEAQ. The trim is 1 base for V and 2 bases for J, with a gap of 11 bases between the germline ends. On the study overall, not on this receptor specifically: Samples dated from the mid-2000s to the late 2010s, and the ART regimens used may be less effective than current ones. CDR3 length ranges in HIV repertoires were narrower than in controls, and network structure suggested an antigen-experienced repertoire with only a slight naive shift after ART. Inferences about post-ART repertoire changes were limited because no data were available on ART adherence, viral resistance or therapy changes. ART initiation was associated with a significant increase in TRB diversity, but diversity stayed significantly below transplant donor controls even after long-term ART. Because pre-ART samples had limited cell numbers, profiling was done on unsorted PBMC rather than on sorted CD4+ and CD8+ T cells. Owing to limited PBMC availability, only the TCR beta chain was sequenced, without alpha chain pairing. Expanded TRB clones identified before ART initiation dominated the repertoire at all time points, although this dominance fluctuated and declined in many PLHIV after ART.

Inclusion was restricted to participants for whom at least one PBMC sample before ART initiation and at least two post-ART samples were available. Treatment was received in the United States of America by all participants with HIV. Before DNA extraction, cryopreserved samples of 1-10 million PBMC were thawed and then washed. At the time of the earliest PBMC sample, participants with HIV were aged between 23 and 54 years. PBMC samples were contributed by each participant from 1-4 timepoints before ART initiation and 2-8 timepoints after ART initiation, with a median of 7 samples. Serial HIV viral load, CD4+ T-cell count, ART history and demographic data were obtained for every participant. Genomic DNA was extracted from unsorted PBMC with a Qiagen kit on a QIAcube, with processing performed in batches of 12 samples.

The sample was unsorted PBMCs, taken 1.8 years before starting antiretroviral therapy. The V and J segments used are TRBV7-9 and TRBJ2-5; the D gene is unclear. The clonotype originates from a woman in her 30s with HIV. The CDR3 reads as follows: CASSLGRVVQETQYF. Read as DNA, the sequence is TGTGCCAGCAGCTTAGGTCGAGTAGTACAAGAGACCCAGTACTTC.